This entry lists 13 T cell receptor beta chains sequenced from one sample in a study of T cell responses to AZD1222 COVID-19 vaccine (dated by TCRdb to the early 2020s). The method behind the library was the immunoSEQ multiplex PCR assay. This is the immuneACCESS table as TCRdb keeps it, with only in-frame sequences that have V and J called. A part of the clones is gone; compared with another copy, unresolved V genes explain less than half, and the rest is unexplained. The sample table records about 110,000 clones; 70% to 90% of these occur just once. The top ten clones comprise around 3% of the sample. This sample's time point label indicates: baseline before first vaccination. Here the sequenced sample was peripheral blood, taken on day 0 of AZD1222 vaccination. These receptors were taken from an adult in good health.

The CDR3 sequence is CASSPEGGREKLFF. Here the CDR3 DNA reads TGTGCCAGCAGCCCCGAGGGAGGACGTGAAAAACTGTTTTTT. The genes are TRBV7-2 and TRBJ1-4; D remains unclear. This CDR3 region has 14 residues. The V and J ends lost 5 bases and 7 bases respectively, with 14 bases between them. From germline, CDR1 is SGHTA and CDR2 FQGNSA.

This clone was detected a few times. V gene TRBV7-9 combines with J gene TRBJ1-1; 8 bases match TRBD1. The CDR3 loop spans 14 amino acids. The V and J ends lost 4 bases and 6 bases, in that order; junction bases with no gene match: 7. Germline V lookup: CDR1 SEHNR, CDR2 FQNEAQ (reference sequence). This CDR3 is CASSSATGAPEAFF. CDR3 DNA sequence: TGTGCCAGCAGCTCCGCGACAGGGGCCCCTGAAGCTTTCTTT.

This chain uses TRBV9 with TRBJ1-1; 11 nucleotides align to TRBD1. CDR1 is SGDLS, CDR2 YYNGEE, per germline. The CDR3 extends over 15 amino acids. With 4 bases clipped from V and 6 bases from J, the junction kept 8 bases outside the gene matches. CDR3 residues: CASSPYGTGGSEAFF. In DNA form, the CDR3 reads TGTGCCAGCAGCCCTTACGGGACAGGGGGTTCTGAAGCTTTCTTT. The entire variable domain, with the rest obtained from reference TRBV9 and TRBJ1-1, is as follows: DSGVTQTPKHLITATGQRVTLRCSPRSGDLSVYWYQQSLDQGLQFLIQYYNGEERAKGNILERFSAQQFPDLHSELNLSSLELGDSALYFCASSPYGTGGSEAFFGQGTRLTVV.

The chain couples TRBV29-1 to TRBJ1-2; D perhaps matches TRBD1 (5 bases). The germline V gene has CDR1 SQVTM and CDR2 ANQGSEA. The CDR3 contains 16 residues. V lost 0 bases and J 8 bases, leaving 22 bases between the germline ends. The CDR3 protein is CSVEDGAGGIARGYTF. For the CDR3, the DNA is TGCAGCGTTGAAGATGGGGCGGGCGGCATTGCCCGGGGCTACACCTTC.

CDR3 coding DNA: TGTGCCACCAGTGCCGGAGGGGGGGTAGAGGAGACCCAGTACTTC. Its translation: CATSAGGGVEETQYF. This rearrangement joins TRBV24-1 to TRBJ2-5; a possible D gene is TRBD2 (7 bases). This CDR3 is 15 amino acids long. The V gene's germline CDR1 is KGHDR and CDR2 SFDVKD. V was clipped by 5 bases and J by 5 bases, with 17 bases between them.

The chain carries TRBV11-2 and TRBJ2-2; D possibly corresponds to TRBD2 (6 bases). CDR1 is SGHAT, CDR2 FQNNGV, per germline. The CDR3 sequence is 15 residues long. Deletions cut 5 bases from V and 8 bases from J, with 18 bases between. DNA of the CDR3: TGTGCCAGCAGCCTAACCGGGAGCCTCATAGGGGAGCTGTTTTTT. Protein: CASSLTGSLIGELFF.

The gene calls are TRBV4-1 and TRBJ2-4, with TRBD2 identical over 9 bases. CDR3 length: 18 amino acids. Germline values: CDR1 MGHRA, CDR2 YSYEKL. V shed 1 base and J 5 bases; nucleotides not matched to a gene: 12. For the CDR3, the DNA is TGCGCCAGCAGCCAAGCGGCGACTAGCGGCACATCCCAAAACATTCAGTACTTC. It translates to CASSQAATSGTSQNIQYF.

This clone occurred once. Within the sample, other DNA sequences also encode this same CDR3. The chain links TRBV28 to TRBJ2-1; possibly TRBD2 for D (5 bases). V was cut by 8 bases and J by 5 bases, with 16 bases left in between. Germline V gene data show CDR1 as MDHEN and CDR2 as SYDVKM. The CDR3 length is 14 residues. CDR3 nucleotides: TGTGCCAGCGGTCTCTGGACTGGAAACAATGAGCAGTTCTTC. This translates into CASGLWTGNNEQFF.

The chain joins TRBV18 to TRBJ2-2; D possibly corresponds to TRBD2 (5 bases). CDR3 length equals 14 residues. The germline V gene encodes CDR1 KGHSH and CDR2 LQKENI. Trimming took off 5 bases at V and 4 bases at J, with 11 bases between the two ends. The CDR3 DNA sequence: TGTGCCAGCTCAGCTGCTGCGGGCACCGGGGAGCTGTTTTTT. This translates into CASSAAAGTGELFF.

The V and J genes are TRBV7-3 and TRBJ2-7; D uncertain. Germline values: CDR1 SGHTA, CDR2 FQGTGA. This CDR3 region has 13 residues. V gave up 2 bases and J gave up 3 bases, with 8 bases separating them. DNA of the CDR3: TGTGCCAGCAGCTTATCCCCTAGCTACGAGCAGTACTTC. Amino acids: CASSLSPSYEQYF. The whole variable domain, remainder taken from reference TRBV7-3 and TRBJ2-7, is GAGVSQTPSNKVTEKGKYVELRCDPISGHTALYWYRQSLGQGPEFLIYFQGTGAADDSGLPNDRFFAVRPEGSVSTLKIQRTERGDSAVYLCASSLSPSYEQYFGPGTRLTVT.

In this sample, this clone turned up a few times. This chain uses TRBV12-3 or TRBV12-4 with TRBJ2-1; D tentatively fits TRBD1 or TRBD2 (5 bases each). Deletions cut 6 bases from V and 14 bases from J, with 20 bases between. This CDR3 contains 13 residues. CDR3 amino acids: CASSGLWGAEEFF. In nucleotides, the CDR3 is TGTGCCAGCAGCGGGCTCTGGGGCGCGGAGGAGTTCTTC.

The chain uses TRBV6-5 and TRBJ1-1; D possibly corresponds to TRBD1 (6 bases). Deletions cut 2 bases from V and 1 base from J, with 11 bases between. This CDR3 has 15 amino acids. Germline V gives CDR1 MNHEY, CDR2 SVGAGI. CDR3 DNA: TGTGCCAGCAGTTACCGGGGGCCCAAGAACACTGAAGCTTTCTTT. Protein sequence: CASSYRGPKNTEAFF.

In regard to this clone: At the DNA level, this CDR3 is encoded by other sequences in the same sample as well. The CDR3 is CASSPGQGGNQPQHF. As DNA, the CDR3 is TGTGCCAGCAGTCCCGGACAGGGTGGCAATCAGCCCCAGCATTTT. V is TRBV27 and J is TRBJ1-5; 8 nucleotides align to TRBD1. Germline V gene data show CDR1 as MNHEY and CDR2 as SMNVEV (reference sequence). Trimming cost V 5 bases and J 2 bases; bases outside gene matches: 5. The CDR3 has 15 residues.